This T cell receptor beta chain was observed in a study of CD8+CD57+ T cells in acquired aplastic anemia. Study as a whole: When averaged, DNA from sorted CD4+ and CD8+ cells came to approximately 3.2 ug. Findings and caveats of the study: Any difference that existed in CD8+ Simpson's diversity between patients and controls was not significant. Patients and controls shared 25 to 30 CD8+ CDR3 sequences, which appeared highly expressed in patients and within their immunodominant clones.

This clonotype was counted many times. Its antigen is unidentified. Genomic DNA acted as the template from which TCR beta VDJ combination and CDR3 sequence profiling were carried out. TCRdb called the reads again in MiXCR, with one record for every CDR3 protein. This table has 250,000 to 300,000 distinct CDR3 sequences, 45% to 70% appearing once. Germline-derived CDR1 and CDR2 are SGHTA and FQGNSA. V shed 1 base and J shed 10 bases, with 11 bases lying between them. The CDR3 extends over 13 amino acids. The sample comprised sorted CD4+, CD8+, or CD8+CD57+ T cells (not recorded which) from PBMCs. The receptor comes from a human donor with severe aplastic anemia or a healthy control (not recorded which). The chain employs TRBV7-2 and TRBJ2-1; a weak D match, TRBD2 (5 bases). CDR3 nucleotides: TGTGCCAGCAGCTTAGTGGGGAGAGGCGAGCAGTTCTTC. Protein: CASSLVGRGEQFF.